The rows below give T cell receptor beta chains drawn from one sample of a study of spatial heterogeneity in lung cancer. TCRdb fed the 5' RACE reads into MiXCR, producing one record per CDR3 protein. The sample records under 75,000 distinct CDR3 sequences, nearly 9% being singletons. The material was PBMCs, obtained at follow-up. These receptors were taken from a female donor with early-stage non-small cell lung cancer. Each CDR3 is given with its conserved first and last residue. D genes are given only for firm matches. Clone size is shown for a subset of rows, as once, few, many or a class of expanded clone.

J: TRBJ2-1; V: TRBV5-1; D: TRBD2; size: -; DNA: TGCGCCAGCAGAGGTCTAGCGGTGTACAATGAGCAGTTCTTC; CDR3: CASRGLAVYNEQFF
J: TRBJ2-1; V: TRBV10-3; D: -; size: few; DNA: TGTGCCATCAGAGTTAGGGGGGGTGAGCAGTTCTTC; CDR3: CAIRVRGGEQFF
J: TRBJ2-1; V: TRBV29-1; D: TRBD2; size: many; DNA: TGCAGCGTTGAAGTGTCTAGCGGGATAGAGGAGCAGTTCTTC; CDR3: CSVEVSSGIEEQFF
J: TRBJ1-3; V: TRBV18; D: -; size: few; DNA: TGTGCCAGCTCACCCGGCGGCCCTGGAGGGGGAAACACCATATATTTT; CDR3: CASSPGGPGGGNTIYF
J: TRBJ1-4; V: TRBV5-1; D: -; size: many; DNA: TGCGCCAGCAGCCGAACAGGCGCCGGGGAAAAACTGTTTTTT; CDR3: CASSRTGAGEKLFF
J: TRBJ2-5; V: TRBV7-9; D: -; size: many; DNA: TGTGCCAGCAGCTTAACGTCAGGGTTATTCCAAGAGACCCAGTACTTC; CDR3: CASSLTSGLFQETQYF
J: TRBJ2-1; V: TRBV9; D: -; size: -; DNA: TGTGCCAGCAGCCCTGGGAGCGGTGCAGCATACAATGAGCAGTTCTTC; CDR3: CASSPGSGAAYNEQFF
J: TRBJ2-7; V: TRBV13; D: TRBD2; size: many; DNA: TGTGCCAGCAGCCCGGGGGGAGGGGCGATTTCCTACGAGCAGTACTTC; CDR3: CASSPGGGAISYEQYF
J: TRBJ2-2; V: TRBV5-1; D: TRBD1; size: many; DNA: TGCGCCAGCAGCTCCGCCGGGACAGCGAACACCGGGGAGCTGTTTTTT; CDR3: CASSSAGTANTGELFF
J: TRBJ2-3; V: TRBV5-1; D: TRBD1; size: -; DNA: TGCGCCAGCAGCCCGGACGGGACAGGGATGACAGATACGCAGTATTTT; CDR3: CASSPDGTGMTDTQYF
J: TRBJ2-7; V: TRBV7-2; D: TRBD2; size: many; DNA: TGTGCCAGCAGCCCTCGGACTAGTTCCGAGCAGTACTTC; CDR3: CASSPRTSSEQYF
J: TRBJ1-5; V: TRBV7-2; D: -; size: -; DNA: TGTGCCAGCAGCTCAGAGGCAGGGCTCCAGCATTTT; CDR3: CASSSEAGLQHF
J: TRBJ2-1; V: TRBV4-1; D: -; size: few; DNA: TGCGCCAGCAGCCAATGGGGCAGCTCTTACAATGAGCAGTTCTTC; CDR3: CASSQWGSSYNEQFF
J: TRBJ2-7; V: TRBV7-2; D: -; size: many; DNA: TGTGCCAGCAGCACCCCGGTTGTCTACGAGCAGTACTTC; CDR3: CASSTPVVYEQYF
J: TRBJ2-2; V: TRBV5-1; D: TRBD2; size: many; DNA: TGCGCCAGCAGCTTCAAGCCGAGCGGGAGTGTAGCCGGGGAGCTGTTTTTT; CDR3: CASSFKPSGSVAGELFF
J: TRBJ2-1; V: TRBV7-9; D: TRBD2; size: many; DNA: TGTGCCAGCTCGGGACTAGCGGGAGCGAATGAGCAGTTCTTC; CDR3: CASSGLAGANEQFF
J: TRBJ2-1; V: TRBV10-3; D: -; size: few; DNA: TGTGCCATCAGTGACTCCCCAGGGGCCTACAATGAGCAGTTCTTC; CDR3: CAISDSPGAYNEQFF
J: TRBJ2-5; V: TRBV10-3; D: -; size: medium-sized; DNA: TGTGCCACAGGAGAAGAGACCCAGTACTTC; CDR3: CATGEETQYF
J: TRBJ1-4; V: TRBV21-1; D: -; size: many; DNA: TGTGCCAGCAGCAAGGTCGAGGACGATGAAAAACTGTTTTTT; CDR3: CASSKVEDDEKLFF
J: TRBJ2-2; V: TRBV19; D: -; size: many; DNA: TGTGCCAGTAGTATTGATCACACCGGGGAGCTGTTTTTT; CDR3: CASSIDHTGELFF
J: TRBJ2-2; V: TRBV29-1; D: -; size: many; DNA: TGCAGCGTCGGGGGCCCCTCGAACACCGGGGAGCTGTTTTTT; CDR3: CSVGGPSNTGELFF
J: TRBJ1-4; V: TRBV5-8; D: -; size: -; DNA: TGTGCCAGCAGCTTGTACAGGAGTACAACTAATGAAAAACTGTTTTTT; CDR3: CASSLYRSTTNEKLFF
J: TRBJ2-1; V: TRBV7-9; D: -; size: few; DNA: TGTGCCAGCAGCTTAACGGCGGTACCCTACAATGAGCAGTTCTTC; CDR3: CASSLTAVPYNEQFF
J: TRBJ2-1; V: TRBV12-3/TRBV12-4; D: -; size: many; DNA: TGTGCCAGCAGGGGCGGGGCCCTCTCCTACAATGAGCAGTTCTTC; CDR3: CASRGGALSYNEQFF
J: TRBJ2-3; V: TRBV20-1; D: -; size: many; DNA: TGCAGTGCATTGGAACATCGGACATACACAGATACGCAGTATTTT; CDR3: CSALEHRTYTDTQYF
J: TRBJ1-1; V: TRBV20-1; D: TRBD1; size: -; DNA: TGCGGAACAGGGGGTATTACTGAAGCTTTCTTT; CDR3: CGTGGITEAFF
J: TRBJ2-7; V: TRBV20-1; D: TRBD1; size: few; DNA: TGCAGTGCTAGAAGCTACAGGGGAAACTACGAGCAGTACTTC; CDR3: CSARSYRGNYEQYF
J: TRBJ1-1; V: TRBV25-1; D: -; size: many; DNA: TGTGCCAGCAGTGGGGACGTCCGCTCTGAAGCTTTCTTT; CDR3: CASSGDVRSEAFF